A selection of T cell receptor beta chains follows, all from one sample in a study of blood T cell repertoires in COVID-19. Data came from immunoSEQ multiplex PCR; TCRdb stores just in-frame clones and leaves some out. This table holds about 67,000 clones, approximately 87% found once. Sequences were obtained from peripheral blood. All receptors come from a man aged 50 to 59 with active COVID-19. The CDR3 runs from the conserved cysteine through the conserved F or W. A D gene is named only where the DNA matches it firmly. Part of the rows lack a size; the others show once, few, many or a class for expanded clones.

V gene,J gene,D gene,clone size,CDR3 protein,CDR3 DNA
TRBV6-5,TRBJ1-1,TRBD1,NA,CASSYINRGRTEAFF,TGTGCCAGCAGTTACATCAACAGGGGACGCACTGAAGCTTTCTTT
TRBV30,TRBJ1-1,NA,NA,CAWSSMAEAFF,TGTGCCTGGAGTTCTATGGCTGAAGCTTTCTTT
TRBV5-1,TRBJ2-3,TRBD1,NA,CASSLTGGDTQYF,TGCGCCAGCAGCTTAACAGGGGGGGATACGCAGTATTTT
TRBV15,TRBJ1-1,TRBD1,NA,CATGRGRSTEAFF,TGTGCCACTGGAAGGGGGCGAAGCACTGAAGCTTTCTTT
TRBV11-2,TRBJ1-2,NA,NA,CASSLDRGYGYTF,TGTGCCAGCAGCTTAGATCGGGGCTATGGCTACACCTTC
TRBV29-1,TRBJ1-2,NA,medium-sized,CSGETRNYGYTF,TGCAGCGGTGAGACACGAAACTATGGCTACACCTTC
TRBV18,TRBJ2-5,TRBD1,NA,CASSPFVGQGAETQYF,TGTGCCAGCTCACCATTCGTCGGACAGGGGGCCGAGACCCAGTACTTC
TRBV2,TRBJ1-5,TRBD1,NA,CASSYTGGARQPQHF,TGTGCCAGCAGTTACACAGGGGGCGCCCGGCAGCCCCAGCATTTT
TRBV2,TRBJ2-7,TRBD1,NA,CASGTGLGGEQYF,TGTGCCAGCGGGACAGGGCTAGGGGGCGAGCAGTACTTC
TRBV30,TRBJ1-2,NA,NA,CAWSTANYGYTF,TGTGCCTGGAGTACTGCTAACTATGGCTACACCTTC
TRBV6-2/TRBV6-3,TRBJ2-5,NA,NA,CASSYRRFQGTQYF,TGTGCCAGCAGTTACCGCAGGTTTCAGGGGACCCAGTACTTC
TRBV5-1,TRBJ2-7,TRBD1,NA,CASSSLGTGPPEQYF,TGCGCCAGCAGCTCCCTGGGGACAGGGCCTCCGGAGCAGTACTTC
TRBV4-1,TRBJ2-3,TRBD2,NA,CASSPASGVTDTQYF,TGCGCCAGCAGCCCGGCTAGCGGGGTAACAGATACGCAGTATTTT
TRBV6-1,TRBJ2-7,NA,NA,CASSEAVNRGGYEQYF,TGTGCCAGCAGTGAAGCCGTAAACAGGGGGGGCTACGAGCAGTACTTC
TRBV5-4,TRBJ2-7,NA,NA,CANSFDSSYEQYF,TGTGCCAACAGCTTCGACAGCTCCTACGAGCAGTACTTC
TRBV2,TRBJ2-7,NA,once,CASLRDGQTYEQYF,TGTGCCAGCCTCAGAGACGGACAGACCTACGAGCAGTACTTC
TRBV4-3,TRBJ1-6,NA,NA,CASSQEEGSRSNSPLHF,TGCGCCAGCAGCCAAGAGGAGGGCAGCCGCTCTAATTCACCCCTCCACTTT
TRBV19,TRBJ2-1,NA,NA,CASSLLGGPEQFF,TGTGCCAGTAGTCTCCTAGGAGGTCCTGAGCAGTTCTTC
TRBV5-1,TRBJ2-5,NA,NA,CASSRGAVQETQYF,TGCGCCAGCAGCCGCGGGGCAGTCCAAGAGACCCAGTACTTC
TRBV25-1,TRBJ2-2,TRBD2,NA,CASSELRTSKGNTGELFF,TGTGCCAGCAGTGAATTGAGGACTAGCAAGGGGAACACCGGGGAGCTGTTTTTT
TRBV20-1,TRBJ1-2,NA,NA,CSASLELGGGSGYTF,TGCAGTGCTAGTCTGGAACTGGGGGGGGGAAGTGGCTACACCTTC
TRBV18,TRBJ1-1,TRBD1,once,CASSLGQEDTEAFF,TGTGCCAGCTCATTGGGACAGGAAGACACTGAAGCTTTCTTT
TRBV29-1,TRBJ2-7,NA,NA,CSVELEAGPGGEYF,TGCAGCGTTGAGCTGGAAGCCGGTCCGGGGGGCGAGTACTTC
TRBV5-1,TRBJ2-2,TRBD1,NA,CASSFGTGRDTGELFF,TGCGCCAGCAGCTTTGGGACAGGGAGGGACACCGGGGAGCTGTTTTTT
TRBV7-9,TRBJ1-4,TRBD1,NA,CASSGQGFNEKLFF,TGTGCCAGCAGCGGACAGGGTTTCAACGAAAAACTGTTTTTT
TRBV11-2,TRBJ2-2,NA,NA,CASSPITGSGELFF,TGTGCCAGCAGCCCAATCACAGGGAGCGGGGAGCTGTTTTTT
TRBV19,TRBJ1-6,TRBD1,NA,CASSIEGTGNSPLHF,TGTGCCAGTAGTATAGAAGGGACAGGCAATTCACCCCTCCACTTT
TRBV7-3,TRBJ1-6,TRBD1,NA,CASSHQGADSPLHF,TGTGCCAGCAGTCATCAGGGGGCTGATTCACCCCTCCACTTT
TRBV24-1,TRBJ1-1,NA,once,CATSDQYFAEAFF,TGTGCCACCAGTGACCAGTATTTCGCTGAAGCTTTCTTT
TRBV5-1,TRBJ2-7,TRBD2,NA,CASSLAGGMSANYEQYF,TGCGCCAGCAGCTTAGCGGGAGGGATGTCTGCTAACTACGAGCAGTACTTC